These T cell receptor beta chains were read from a single sample in a study of blood T cell repertoires in COVID-19. TCRdb keeps only in-frame clones here, not all; method: immunoSEQ multiplex PCR. The data hold over 100,000 clones, with about 81% observed a single time. The sequenced sample was peripheral blood. The receptors here all came from a man between 65 and 79 years old with acute or convalescent COVID-19. Each CDR3 is given with its conserved first and last residue. The D gene is left open where the match is weak. The listing skips clone size in some rows; elsewhere it reads once, few, many or a size class.

>TRBV15|TRBJ2-7|.|.
CATSRDPGYEQYF
TGTGCCACCAGCAGAGATCCCGGCTACGAGCAGTACTTC
>TRBV28|TRBJ1-1|once|TRBD1
CASSFYIDRDVTEAFF
TGTGCCAGCAGTTTCTATATCGACAGGGACGTCACTGAAGCTTTCTTT
>TRBV4-2|TRBJ1-1|.|TRBD1
CASSHTGETEAFF
TGTGCCAGCAGCCATACAGGGGAAACTGAAGCTTTCTTT
>TRBV7-2|TRBJ2-7|.|.
CASSSGTLKYEQYF
TGTGCCAGCAGCTCCGGGACATTAAAGTACGAGCAGTACTTC
>TRBV7-9|TRBJ2-7|.|TRBD1
CASSPVDRGTAYEQYF
TGTGCCAGCAGCCCTGTTGACAGGGGGACGGCGTACGAGCAGTACTTC
>TRBV7-9|TRBJ1-6|.|TRBD1
CASSPTGVDNSPLHF
TGTGCCAGCAGCCCCACAGGGGTAGATAATTCACCCCTCCACTTT
>TRBV3-1/TRBV3-2|TRBJ2-7|.|TRBD1
CASSQGTGGAEQYF
TGTGCCAGCAGCCAGGGGACAGGGGGCGCCGAGCAGTACTTC
>TRBV5-6|TRBJ1-4|.|.
CASSLATGDVEEKLFF
TGTGCCAGCAGCTTGGCCACGGGGGACGTGGAAGAAAAACTGTTTTTT
>TRBV7-8|TRBJ2-2|once|.
CASRFIKSTGELFF
TGTGCCAGCAGGTTTATAAAGAGCACCGGGGAGCTGTTTTTT
>TRBV19|TRBJ1-2|.|.
CASSRWEEYGYTF
TGTGCCAGTAGTAGATGGGAGGAGTATGGCTACACCTTC
>TRBV7-3|TRBJ2-7|.|TRBD1
CASSFTGQGSHEQYF
TGTGCCAGCAGCTTTACGGGACAGGGCTCCCACGAGCAGTACTTC
>TRBV6-5|TRBJ1-3|once|.
CASSYGASGNTIYF
TGTGCCAGCAGTTATGGTGCGTCTGGAAACACCATATATTTT
>TRBV5-1|TRBJ2-7|.|TRBD2
CASSETSGGFYEQYF
TGCGCCAGCAGCGAAACTAGCGGGGGGTTCTACGAGCAGTACTTC
>TRBV30|TRBJ1-2|.|TRBD1
CAWSSTYRGIGPYGYTF
TGTGCCTGGAGTTCTACATACAGGGGAATCGGGCCCTATGGCTACACCTTC
>TRBV5-4|TRBJ2-1|.|TRBD2
CASSVTSGSYNEQFF
TGTGCCAGCAGCGTGACTAGCGGGAGTTACAATGAGCAGTTCTTC